One sample yielded the 29 T cell receptor beta chains listed below, sequenced in a study of blood T cell repertoires in COVID-19 (dated by TCRdb to 2018 to 2021). Receptor libraries were prepared by the immunoSEQ multiplex PCR assay. Held by TCRdb, this immuneACCESS table contains in-frame sequences only and omits some clones. Under half of the omission traces to an unresolved V gene where checked; the cause of the rest is unknown. Counted in this sample were more than 70,000 clones; about nine tenths of them appeared once. 3.9% of the sample is taken by the ten largest. The specimen was peripheral blood. All receptors come from a woman in her forties or fifties in a cohort sampled during active COVID-19.

The chain employs TRBV30 and TRBJ2-2, with a possible D match to TRBD1 (5 bases). The germline V gene has CDR1 GTSNPN and CDR2 SVGIG (reference sequence). Trimming took off 0 bases at V and 8 bases at J, with 16 bases between the two ends. This CDR3 is 15 amino acids long. For the CDR3, the DNA is TGTGCCTGGAGTGTAGACAGCACTTTGGGTGGGGAGCTGTTTTTT. Protein product: CAWSVDSTLGGELFF.

The genes are TRBV3-1 (or the pseudogene TRBV3-2) and TRBJ1-3; TRBD1 matches 7 bases. The germline V gene has CDR1 LGHDT and CDR2 YNNKEL (reference sequence). The CDR3 covers 14 residues. V gave up 5 bases and J gave up 10 bases; unmatched junction bases: 11. CDR3 sequence: CASSSGTAYQTIYF. For the CDR3, the DNA is TGTGCCAGCAGCTCCGGGACAGCCTATCAGACCATATATTTT.

The chain combines TRBV12-3 or TRBV12-4 with TRBJ2-1; 8 bases map to TRBD2. The CDR3 length is 13 residues. The junction had 7 bases not matched to a gene; V was cut back by 6 bases and J by 9 bases. CDR3 sequence reads: CASSPGRVSEQFF. The CDR3 bases are TGTGCCAGCAGCCCCGGGAGGGTGTCTGAGCAGTTCTTC.

The chain links TRBV6-5 to TRBJ2-7; TRBD2 is a possible D gene (6 bases). Germline V gene lookup returns CDR1 MNHEY and CDR2 SVGAGI. V dropped 6 bases and J dropped 5 bases, with 20 bases sitting between them. The length of the CDR3 is 15 residues. As DNA, the CDR3 is TGTGCCAGCAGGGCCCCCGGAGGGGCAGGGCACGAGCAGTACTTC. Translation gives CASRAPGGAGHEQYF.

The V call is TRBV11-2, the J call TRBJ1-1, with D possibly being TRBD1 (6 bases). V lost 1 base and J lost 4, with 10 bases in between. CDR1 is SGHAT, CDR2 FQNNGV, per germline. This CDR3 is 14 amino acids long. Here the CDR3 DNA reads TGTGCCAGCAGCTTAGTGTCAGGGGTCACTGAAGCTTTCTTT. Translating gives CASSLVSGVTEAFF.

This clone was observed once. The chain is built from TRBV10-3 and TRBJ1-2; tentatively, D is TRBD1 (6 bases). Germline CDR1 ENHRY, CDR2 SYGVKD. V shed 2 bases and J shed 2 bases, with 9 bases lying between them. The CDR3 is made up of 14 amino acids. CDR3 coding DNA: TGTGCCATCAGTGAGACGGGGACAAACTATGGCTACACCTTC. Its protein is CAISETGTNYGYTF.

This clone was seen once. This sequence joins TRBV14 and TRBJ2-1, with D tentatively TRBD1 (6 bases). Germline V gene lookup returns CDR1 SGHDN and CDR2 FVKESK. The length of the CDR3 is 13 residues. The V and J ends lost 4 bases and 2 bases respectively, with 6 bases between them. The CDR3 spells CASSRTAYNEQFF. DNA for the CDR3: TGTGCCAGCAGCCGGACAGCCTACAATGAGCAGTTCTTC.

The chain links TRBV7-2 to TRBJ2-1; 10 positions agree with TRBD2. This CDR3 spans 17 amino acids. The trim removed 5 bases at V and 4 bases at J, leaving 11 bases unmatched. From germline, CDR1 is SGHTA and CDR2 FQGNSA. The CDR3 DNA follows: TGTGCCAGCAGCCCGTATAGCGGGGGGATTTCTTACAATGAGCAGTTCTTC. It codes for CASSPYSGGISYNEQFF. The entire variable domain, with the rest obtained from reference TRBV7-2 and TRBJ2-1, is as follows: GAGVSQSPSNKVTEKGKDVELRCDPISGHTALYWYRQSLGQGLEFLIYFQGNSAPDKSGLPSDRFSAERTGGSVSTLTIQRTQQEDSAVYLCASSPYSGGISYNEQFFGPGTRLTVL.

The chain uses TRBV7-9 and TRBJ1-4, with unresolved D. Trimming removed 0 bases from V and 2 bases from J, with 10 bases in between. This CDR3 spans 16 amino acids. Germline V gene lookup returns CDR1 SEHNR and CDR2 FQNEAQ (reference sequence). The CDR3 DNA reads as TGTGCCAGCAGCTTAGCGCGGTGGCAGACTAATGAAAAACTGTTTTTT. Translating gives CASSLARWQTNEKLFF.

This clone is a singleton in its sample. The V gene is TRBV19, the J gene TRBJ2-1, with a weak D call TRBD2 (7 bases). This CDR3 has 17 residues. Trimming shortened V by 6 bases and J by 0 bases, and 18 bases separated the two germline ends. CDR1 LNHDA and CDR2 SQIVND come from the germline V gene (reference sequence). This chain's CDR3 is CASRKTGGYSSYNEQFF. CDR3 bases: TGTGCCAGTAGGAAGACGGGGGGCTATAGCTCCTACAATGAGCAGTTCTTC.

The chain uses TRBV6-1 and TRBJ2-7; possible D gene TRBD1, 5 bases. Trimming took 2 bases from V and 6 from J, leaving 14 bases between them. Looked up from germline, CDR1 is MNHNS and CDR2 is SASEGT. The CDR3 loop spans 14 amino acids. The CDR3: CASSEFTGSLEQYF. The DNA for the CDR3 is TGTGCCAGCAGTGAATTTACAGGCTCTCTCGAGCAGTACTTC.

The chain joins TRBV7-9 to TRBJ1-1; 8 positions match TRBD1. The CDR3 length is 14 residues. The germline V gene encodes CDR1 SEHNR and CDR2 FQNEAQ (reference sequence). Trimming removed 5 bases from V and 5 bases from J; junction bases left unmatched: 7. The CDR3, as DNA: TGTGCCAGCAGCAAGACAGGGGAAATTACTGAAGCTTTCTTT. This sequence encodes CASSKTGEITEAFF.

V gene TRBV27 combines with J gene TRBJ2-7, with D unresolved. Trimming removed 3 bases at V and 4 bases at J, with 10 bases between. This CDR3 spans 13 amino acids. CDR1 and CDR2 (germline): MNHEY, SMNVEV (reference sequence). The DNA of the CDR3 is TGTGCCAGCAGTTTTAGCAGCGATTACGAGCAGTACTTC. Translating gives CASSFSSDYEQYF.

The gene calls are TRBV6-5 and TRBJ2-1; 8 nucleotides agree with TRBD1. This CDR3 has 15 amino acids. Unmatched junction bases numbered 4, after V lost 6 bases and J lost 0 bases. Germline lookup yields CDR1 MNHEY and CDR2 SVGAGI. The CDR3 region has the DNA TGTGCCAGCAGGCGACAGGGGAACTCCTACAATGAGCAGTTCTTC. Translation gives CASRRQGNSYNEQFF.

This chain connects TRBV19 to TRBJ2-6; D is perhaps TRBD1 (5 bases). Trimming shortened V by 6 bases and J by 1 base, and 13 bases separated the two germline ends. The CDR3 is made up of 16 amino acids. Germline CDR1 LNHDA, CDR2 SQIVND (reference sequence). The CDR3 sequence: CASRADTLSGANVLTF. For the CDR3, the DNA is TGTGCCAGTAGGGCGGACACGCTATCTGGGGCCAACGTCCTGACTTTC. Variable domain in full (rest from reference TRBV19 and TRBJ2-6): DGGITQSPKYLFRKEGQNVTLSCEQNLNHDAMYWYRQDPGQGLRLIYYSQIVNDFQKGDIAEGYSVSREKKESFPLTVTSAQKNPTAFYLCASRADTLSGANVLTFGAGSRLTVL.

This chain links TRBV21-1 with TRBJ2-7; the D call TRBD1 from the table was never checked on the DNA. TRBV21-1 is a documented pseudogene. The CDR3 is 15 amino acids. DNA of the CDR3: TGTGCCAGCAGCTCCCGGACAGGGCAGTCCTACGAGCAGTACTTC. Translated, it gives CASSSRTGQSYEQYF.

This clone was picked up one time. The chain employs TRBV5-1 and TRBJ1-1; 8 bases are a match to TRBD1. Germline values: CDR1 SGHRS, CDR2 YFSETQ. J gave up 4 bases and V 4 bases, and 6 bases lay outside the gene matches. The CDR3 totals 14 residues. The CDR3 region is CASSQGASGTEAFF. As DNA, the CDR3 is TGCGCCAGCAGCCAGGGGGCTAGTGGCACTGAAGCTTTCTTT. The full variable domain, completed using reference TRBV5-1 and TRBJ1-1, is KAGVTQTPRYLIKTRGQQVTLSCSPISGHRSVSWYQQTPGQGLQFLFEYFSETQRNKGNFPGRFSGRQFSNSRSEMNVSTLELGDSALYLCASSQGASGTEAFFGQGTRLTVV.

The chain joins TRBV30 to TRBJ1-2; tentative D call: TRBD1 (5 bases). This CDR3 has 13 residues. From germline, CDR1 is GTSNPN and CDR2 SVGIG (reference sequence). V lost 0 bases, J lost 8 bases, and 13 bases lay in between. CDR3 loop: CAWSVSPGQGYTF. CDR3 sequence (DNA): TGTGCCTGGAGTGTAAGCCCAGGGCAAGGCTACACCTTC.

The CDR3, as DNA: TGTGCCAGCTCACCACCGGTTAGCGGGGGGGTGTACCCGCAGTATTTT. Encoded protein: CASSPPVSGGVYPQYF. The rearrangement links TRBV18 to TRBJ2-3, with TRBD2 matching 11 bases. Germline V lookup: CDR1 KGHSH, CDR2 LQKENI. The V and J ends lost 0 bases and 10 bases, in that order; junction bases with no gene match: 9. The CDR3 runs to 16 residues. Full variable domain (rest looked up from reference TRBV18 and TRBJ2-3): NAGVMQNPRHLVRRRGQEARLRCSPMKGHSHVYWYRQLPEEGLKFMVYLQKENIIDESGMPKERFSAEFPKEGPSILRIQQVVRGDSAAYFCASSPPVSGGVYPQYFGPGTRLTVL.

On this clone: Other DNA sequences in this specimen translate into the identical CDR3. The chain has TRBV18 and TRBJ2-7; D unresolved. V was cut by 3 bases and J by 4 bases, with 7 bases left in between. CDR1 and CDR2 from the germline V gene are KGHSH and LQKENI. The length of the CDR3 is 12 residues. CDR3 in amino acids: CASSPSSYEQYF. As DNA, the CDR3 is TGTGCCAGCTCACCGTCGTCTTACGAGCAGTACTTC. Supplemented by reference TRBV18 and TRBJ2-7, the full variable domain reads NAGVMQNPRHLVRRRGQEARLRCSPMKGHSHVYWYRQLPEEGLKFMVYLQKENIIDESGMPKERFSAEFPKEGPSILRIQQVVRGDSAAYFCASSPSSYEQYFGPGTRLTVT.

The genes are TRBV9 and TRBJ1-1; D is uncertain. V lost 0 bases and J 11 bases, leaving 14 bases between the germline ends. There are 13 residues in the CDR3. Germline lookup yields CDR1 SGDLS and CDR2 YYNGEE. CDR3 in amino acids: CASSVGIGGVAFF. The CDR3 bases are TGTGCCAGCAGCGTAGGAATAGGCGGGGTTGCTTTCTTT.

The chain is built from TRBV7-9 and TRBJ2-6; D call uncertain. The CDR3 is 14 residues long. Deletions cut 2 bases from V and 1 base from J, with 3 bases between. Per germline, CDR1 SEHNR and CDR2 FQNEAQ (reference sequence). This CDR3 reads CASSLSSGANVLTF. In DNA, the CDR3 is TGTGCCAGCAGCTTATCTTCTGGGGCCAACGTCCTGACTTTC.

J is TRBJ2-2 and V is TRBV6-1, with D unresolved. Germline V gene lookup returns CDR1 MNHNS and CDR2 SASEGT. V was shortened by 5 bases and J by 3 bases, with 7 bases between the two germline ends. The CDR3 has 13 amino acids. DNA for the CDR3: TGTGCCAGCAGTCTGGAGCACACCGGGGAGCTGTTTTTT. Amino acids: CASSLEHTGELFF.

The chain links TRBV11-2 to TRBJ1-1; D gene uncertain. From germline, CDR1 is SGHAT and CDR2 FQNNGV. Trimming pared 5 bases from V and 0 bases from J, leaving 13 bases between. The CDR3 covers 15 residues. The CDR3 nucleotides are TGTGCCAGCAGCCGGCAGACGGGTATGAACACTGAAGCTTTCTTT. Translated: CASSRQTGMNTEAFF. The full variable domain, rest sourced from reference TRBV11-2 and TRBJ1-1, is EAGVAQSPRYKIIEKRQSVAFWCNPISGHATLYWYQQILGQGPKLLIQFQNNGVVDDSQLPKDRFSAERLKGVDSTLKIQPAKLEDSAVYLCASSRQTGMNTEAFFGQGTRLTVV.

Only one count was recorded for this clone. J is TRBJ1-1 and V is TRBV7-3; the match to TRBD1 covers 7 bases. The CDR3 is 14 amino acids. Germline CDR1 reads SGHTA; CDR2 reads FQGTGA. With 5 bases clipped from V and 6 bases from J, the junction kept 9 bases outside the gene matches. The DNA for the CDR3 is TGTGCCAGCAGCCAACAGGGGTCGTTGGCTGAAGCTTTCTTT. Amino acid sequence: CASSQQGSLAEAFF. Full variable domain (remainder filled in from reference TRBV7-3 and TRBJ1-1): GAGVSQTPSNKVTEKGKYVELRCDPISGHTALYWYRQSLGQGPEFLIYFQGTGAADDSGLPNDRFFAVRPEGSVSTLKIQRTERGDSAVYLCASSQQGSLAEAFFGQGTRLTVV.

This chain joins TRBV5-4 and TRBJ1-2; 9 bases match TRBD1. Germline V gives CDR1 SGHNT, CDR2 YYREEE (reference sequence). CDR3 length: 15 amino acids. V lost 0 bases to trimming and J lost 5 bases; unmatched junction nucleotides: 5. CDR3 in DNA: TGTGCCAGCAGCTTGGAGGCCGGACAGGGGTATGGCTACACCTTC. This translates into CASSLEAGQGYGYTF.

The chain couples TRBV30 to TRBJ2-7, with 8 bases lining up with TRBD1. The CDR3 extends over 12 amino acids. Per the germline V gene, CDR1 is GTSNPN and CDR2 is SVGIG (reference sequence). Trimming at V came to 5 bases and at J to 8 bases, leaving 8 bases not matched to a gene. CDR3 loop: CAWEDRDPQQYF. The CDR3 DNA sequence: TGTGCCTGGGAGGACAGGGACCCTCAGCAGTACTTC.

The table lists this clone with a count of one. The CDR3 coding sequence is TGTGCCAGTAGTATCGGAGGGGATCAGCCCCAGCATTTT. It yields the protein CASSIGGDQPQHF. The V gene is TRBV19, the J gene TRBJ1-5; D might be TRBD1 (5 bases). This CDR3 contains 13 residues. Trimming took off 3 bases at V and 5 bases at J, with 8 bases between the two ends. Germline V gene sequence: CDR1 LNHDA, CDR2 SQIVND (reference sequence).

The chain couples TRBV4-1 to TRBJ2-7; possibly TRBD2 for D (6 bases). Trimming took 1 base from V and 6 from J, leaving 16 bases between them. Germline V gene sequence: CDR1 MGHRA, CDR2 YSYEKL. CDR3 length equals 15 residues. The CDR3 here is CASSQGPVWDFEQYF. DNA for the CDR3: TGCGCCAGCAGCCAAGGACCAGTTTGGGACTTCGAGCAGTACTTC.